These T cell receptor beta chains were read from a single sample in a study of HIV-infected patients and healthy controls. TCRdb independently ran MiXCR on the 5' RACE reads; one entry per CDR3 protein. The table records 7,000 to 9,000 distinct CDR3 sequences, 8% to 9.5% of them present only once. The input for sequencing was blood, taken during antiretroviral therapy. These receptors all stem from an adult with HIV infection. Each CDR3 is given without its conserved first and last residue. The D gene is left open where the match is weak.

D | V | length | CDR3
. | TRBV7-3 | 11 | ASSLGPTSEAF
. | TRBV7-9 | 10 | ASSLSSTEAF
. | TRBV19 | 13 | ASSIGTASSYEQY
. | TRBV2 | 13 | ASSLQEGLFSPLH
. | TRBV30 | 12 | AWRTGNSGNTIY
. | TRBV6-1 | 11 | ASRRQTNEKLF
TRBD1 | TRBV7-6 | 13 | ASSRDREGDTEAF
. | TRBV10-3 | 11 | AISQSGSPEAF
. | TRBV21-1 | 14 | ASSELGGRCFHGYT
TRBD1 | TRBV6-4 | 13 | ASSESGQGGDIQY
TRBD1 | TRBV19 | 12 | ASTGSGGVYEQY
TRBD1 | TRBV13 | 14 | ASSADRSQYVDEQF
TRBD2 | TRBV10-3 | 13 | AISGGLAGTDTQY
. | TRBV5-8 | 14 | ASSLVAGASNQPQH
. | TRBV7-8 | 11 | ASSLASAETQY